This T cell receptor beta chain was sequenced for a study of shared clonotypes between healthy human individuals. Study-level results: Roughly 5% of naive CD4 clonotypes were shared across a few donors. In having few donors, the study represented limited genetic and exposure-history diversity.

This CDR3 region has 14 residues. Germline assignment: CDR1 SGHNT and CDR2 YYREEE (reference sequence). Trimming at V came to 3 bases and at J to 5 bases, leaving 2 bases not matched to a gene. Generated by immunoSEQ multiplex PCR, the TCRdb table keeps only in-frame clones and is missing some. The sample has some 630,000 clones; 95% to 97% are singletons. It was CD45RO-negative cells, positively selected for CCR7, that made up naive CD8 cells, with terminally differentiated effector memory CD45RA+ cells excluded. About this clone: Its cognate antigen is unknown.

The rearrangement joins TRBV5-4 to TRBJ2-7; 13 bases align to TRBD2. Input material: naive CD8+ T cells sorted from blood. This TCR derives from a woman in her 30s in good health. The CDR3 spells CASSSGLAGDEQYF. CDR3 bases: TGTGCCAGCAGCTCCGGACTAGCGGGAGACGAGCAGTACTTC.